The 12 T cell receptor beta chains given below trace back to one sample, sequenced in a study of T cell responses to AZD1222 COVID-19 vaccine (dated by TCRdb to the early 2020s). To prepare the library, the immunoSEQ multiplex PCR assay was applied. TCRdb took this table from immuneACCESS and kept in-frame rearrangements with V and J called. Such tables lack part of the clones; where checked against another copy, unresolved V genes explain under half of the gap, and the rest is unexplained. This sample holds roughly 130,000 clones; 75% to 90% were observed only once. The top ten hold 1.4% to 1.5% of the sample. The time point label, as the study defines it: baseline before first vaccination. Material: peripheral blood, obtained on day 0 of AZD1222 vaccination. These receptors were obtained from an adult in good health.

The V call is TRBV7-2, the J call TRBJ2-3; TRBD2 aligns across 8 bases. This CDR3 has 12 residues. The germline gives CDR1 SGHTA, CDR2 FQGNSA. V lost 9 bases to trimming and J lost 2 bases; unmatched junction nucleotides: 1. CDR3 residues: CASSGDTDTQYF. DNA of the CDR3: TGTGCCAGTAGCGGGGACACAGATACGCAGTATTTT.

This rearrangement joins TRBV28 to TRBJ1-5; no definite D call. This CDR3 comprises 12 residues. The germline V and J ends were trimmed by 3 bases and 8 bases, with 8 bases remaining between them. The germline CDR1 and CDR2 sequences are MDHEN and SYDVKM. This chain's CDR3 is CASSLNLEPQHF. In nucleotides, the CDR3 is TGTGCCAGCAGTTTGAACCTTGAGCCCCAGCATTTT.

V gene TRBV11-2 combines with J gene TRBJ1-1; D is perhaps TRBD1 (5 bases). Germline loops: CDR1 SGHAT, CDR2 FQNNGV. V lost 6 bases and J 4 bases, leaving 27 bases between the germline ends. The CDR3 is made up of 18 amino acids. This CDR3 reads CASRSFRGPRGGPTEAFF. As DNA, the CDR3 is TGTGCCAGCAGATCCTTTAGAGGCCCCCGGGGGGGTCCCACTGAAGCTTTCTTT.

The chain uses TRBV5-4 and TRBJ2-7, with 8 bases identical to TRBD1. Germline V gives CDR1 SGHNT, CDR2 YYREEE (reference sequence). The CDR3 length is 15 residues. The V segment lost 3 bases and the J segment 3 bases; nucleotides outside the gene matches: 8. This CDR3 reads CASSSRTGRIYEQYF. Written as DNA, the CDR3 is TGTGCCAGCAGCTCAAGGACAGGGAGAATCTACGAGCAGTACTTC.

J is TRBJ2-3 and V is TRBV24-1; 9 bases agree with TRBD1. Trimming removed 4 bases from V and 2 bases from J; junction bases left unmatched: 6. Per germline, CDR1 KGHDR and CDR2 SFDVKD. The length of the CDR3 is 16 residues. CDR3 amino acids: CATSDYRGPPTDTQYF. CDR3 sequence (DNA): TGTGCCACCAGTGACTACAGGGGGCCCCCCACAGATACGCAGTATTTT.

The V and J genes are TRBV9 and TRBJ1-5; no clear D gene. Germline loops: CDR1 SGDLS, CDR2 YYNGEE. This CDR3 comprises 14 residues. The V end lost 3 bases, the J end lost 3 bases, and 10 bases lay between the germline ends. This CDR3 reads CASSAGRDNQPQHF. For the CDR3, the DNA is TGTGCCAGCAGCGCCGGACGGGACAATCAGCCCCAGCATTTT.

This sequence joins TRBV19 and TRBJ2-3; D is tentatively TRBD1 or TRBD2 (6 bases each). Germline CDR1 is LNHDA and CDR2 is SQIVND (reference sequence). The CDR3 sequence is 16 residues long. Trimming shortened V by 11 bases and J by 2 bases, and 23 bases separated the two germline ends. CDR3 sequence: CAAARTSRGVTDTQYF. The CDR3 nucleotides read TGTGCCGCTGCCCGCACCAGTAGGGGGGTCACAGATACGCAGTATTTT. The full variable domain, in which reference TRBV19 and TRBJ2-3 provide the parts outside the CDR3, is DGGITQSPKYLFRKEGQNVTLSCEQNLNHDAMYWYRQDPGQGLRLIYYSQIVNDFQKGDIAEGYSVSREKKESFPLTVTSAQKNPTAFYLCAAARTSRGVTDTQYFGPGTRLTVL.

This clone was recorded once. V usage is TRBV3-1 (or the pseudogene TRBV3-2) and J usage is TRBJ2-2, with TRBD2 identical over 7 bases. V was pared by 0 bases and J by 6 bases, with 10 bases of the junction left unmatched. CDR1 and CDR2 from the germline V gene are LGHDT and YNNKEL (reference sequence). The CDR3 is made up of 17 amino acids. The CDR3 DNA follows: TGTGCCAGCAGCCAAGATGGCGGGGGTTACATCGCCGGGGAGCTGTTTTTT. This sequence encodes CASSQDGGGYIAGELFF.

V usage is TRBV27 and J usage is TRBJ1-1; tentative D call: TRBD1 (5 bases). This CDR3 is 16 amino acids long. V dropped 5 bases and J dropped 2 bases, with 18 bases sitting between them. Per the germline V gene, CDR1 is MNHEY and CDR2 is SMNVEV (reference sequence). The CDR3 sequence: CASSRDTHGANTEAFF. The CDR3 DNA reads TGTGCCAGCAGTAGAGACACACATGGGGCTAACACTGAAGCTTTCTTT.

The rearrangement joins TRBV2 to TRBJ1-5; 11 nucleotides align to TRBD1. Germline-derived CDR1 and CDR2 are SNHLY and FYNNEI. With 4 bases clipped from V and 4 bases from J, the junction kept 9 bases outside the gene matches. The CDR3 runs 17 residues. The CDR3 is CASSAQGQGVRNQPQHF. Here the CDR3 DNA reads TGTGCCAGCAGTGCGCAGGGACAGGGGGTGAGAAATCAGCCCCAGCATTTT.

The chain recombines TRBV11-2 with TRBJ2-5; D uncertain. This CDR3 has 13 amino acids. Germline V gene sequence: CDR1 SGHAT, CDR2 FQNNGV. The ends were cut back, 5 bases at V and 3 bases at J, with 10 bases in the middle. The CDR3 sequence: CASSLGGEETQYF. CDR3 sequence (DNA): TGTGCCAGCAGCCTGGGTGGAGAAGAGACCCAGTACTTC.

The V call is TRBV19, the J call TRBJ2-7; TRBD1 matches 8 bases. Looked up from germline, CDR1 is LNHDA and CDR2 is SQIVND (reference sequence). Losses at the gene ends were 5 bases for V and 4 bases for J; bases not matched to a gene: 10. This CDR3 comprises 15 residues. The CDR3 DNA reads TGTGCCAGTAGTGATCCGGGACAGGACAGATACGAGCAGTACTTC. It yields the protein CASSDPGQDRYEQYF.